These T cell receptor beta chains were read from a single sample in a study of T cell clones after liver transplantation. The method was immunoSEQ multiplex PCR; TCRdb's version includes in-frame clones alone and lacks a portion of them. The repertoire consists of some 15,000 clones, with 82% occurring once and the leading ten covering 28%. Sample: CD8+ T cells from blood, taken roughly 50 months after liver transplant. All receptors come from a human patient who received a liver transplant. The graft donor may have given rise to some T cells. Both conserved end residues are part of each CDR3. The D gene is left open where the match is weak. Clone size is stated in some rows and not others, as once, few, many or a class when expanded.

j_call: TRBJ1-2
d_call: NA
clone_size: NA
v_call: TRBV4-1
cdr3_nt: TGCGCCAGCAGCCAATCGACAGGCTCTAACTATGGCTACACCTTC
cdr3_aa: CASSQSTGSNYGYTF

j_call: TRBJ1-5
d_call: NA
clone_size: NA
v_call: TRBV27
cdr3_nt: TGTGCCAGCAGTTTATCCCCCTATCAGCCCCAGCATTTT
cdr3_aa: CASSLSPYQPQHF

j_call: TRBJ2-5
d_call: NA
clone_size: NA
v_call: TRBV10-1
cdr3_nt: TGCGCCAGCAGATCGCGGACAGAAGAGACCCAGTACTTC
cdr3_aa: CASRSRTEETQYF

j_call: TRBJ2-1
d_call: NA
clone_size: NA
v_call: TRBV7-8
cdr3_nt: TGTGCCAGCAGCCAAGGGGGTTCCTACAATGAGCAGTTCTTC
cdr3_aa: CASSQGGSYNEQFF

j_call: TRBJ1-2
d_call: NA
clone_size: once
v_call: TRBV27
cdr3_nt: TGTGCCAGCAGTTTAGGGCCAGGACTTTCAGCTAACTATGGCTACACCTTC
cdr3_aa: CASSLGPGLSANYGYTF

j_call: TRBJ2-7
d_call: NA
clone_size: NA
v_call: TRBV7-2
cdr3_nt: TGTGCCAGCAGCTTAACAGGGACCCACGAGCAGTACTTC
cdr3_aa: CASSLTGTHEQYF

j_call: TRBJ2-7
d_call: NA
clone_size: NA
v_call: TRBV4-3
cdr3_nt: TGCGCCAGCAGCCAAGCAGAAGCAGACCGACGATCCGAGCAGTACTTC
cdr3_aa: CASSQAEADRRSEQYF

j_call: TRBJ1-1
d_call: TRBD1
clone_size: NA
v_call: TRBV28
cdr3_nt: TGTGCCAGCGGCAAGAACAGGGGGCTTAACACTGAAGCTTTCTTT
cdr3_aa: CASGKNRGLNTEAFF

j_call: TRBJ1-5
d_call: NA
clone_size: NA
v_call: TRBV6-5
cdr3_nt: TGTGCCAGCAGTTACTCGGTAGATACTCATCAGCCCCAGCATTTT
cdr3_aa: CASSYSVDTHQPQHF

j_call: TRBJ2-1
d_call: TRBD2
clone_size: NA
v_call: TRBV30
cdr3_nt: TGTGCCTGGAGCCAACTAGCGGGAGGAGGGAATGAGCAGTTCTTC
cdr3_aa: CAWSQLAGGGNEQFF

j_call: TRBJ2-5
d_call: NA
clone_size: NA
v_call: TRBV10-1
cdr3_nt: TGCGCCAGCAGTGACCCGAATGTGGAAGAGACCCAGTACTTC
cdr3_aa: CASSDPNVEETQYF

j_call: TRBJ1-1
d_call: NA
clone_size: NA
v_call: TRBV19
cdr3_nt: TGTGCCAGTTTTCAGGGGTCCACTGAAGCTTTCTTT
cdr3_aa: CASFQGSTEAFF

j_call: TRBJ2-7
d_call: NA
clone_size: NA
v_call: TRBV12-2
cdr3_nt: TGTGCAAGTCGCCCCTGGACACCTTCGAGGTACGAGCAGTACTTC
cdr3_aa: CASRPWTPSRYEQYF

j_call: TRBJ2-1
d_call: NA
clone_size: NA
v_call: TRBV9
cdr3_nt: TGTGCCAGCAGCGTAGATCCTAGTATTTATGAGCAGTTCTTC
cdr3_aa: CASSVDPSIYEQFF

j_call: TRBJ1-6
d_call: NA
clone_size: NA
v_call: TRBV7-2
cdr3_nt: TGTGCCAGCAGCTCAGCTACAGTGGCGCATAATTCACCCCTCCACTTT
cdr3_aa: CASSSATVAHNSPLHF

j_call: TRBJ2-7
d_call: TRBD2
clone_size: NA
v_call: TRBV5-4
cdr3_nt: TGTGCCAGCAACGACGCTGGGGGGGTTGACTACGAGCAGTACTTC
cdr3_aa: CASNDAGGVDYEQYF

j_call: TRBJ2-7
d_call: NA
clone_size: NA
v_call: TRBV26
cdr3_nt: TGTGCCAGCAGCGCGGGGTACGAGCAGTACTTC
cdr3_aa: CASSAGYEQYF

j_call: TRBJ1-1
d_call: TRBD1
clone_size: NA
v_call: TRBV5-1
cdr3_nt: TGCGCCAGCAGCTGGACAGGCGGTGGGGAAATGAACACTGAAGCTTTCTTT
cdr3_aa: CASSWTGGGEMNTEAFF

j_call: TRBJ2-7
d_call: TRBD1
clone_size: NA
v_call: TRBV6-5
cdr3_nt: TGTGCCAGCTCGAGGGGGCCTGACCGTTACGAGCAGTACTTC
cdr3_aa: CASSRGPDRYEQYF

j_call: TRBJ2-5
d_call: NA
clone_size: NA
v_call: TRBV14
cdr3_nt: TGTGCCAGCAGCCAATTTCAGGGGTGGGAGACCCAGTACTTC
cdr3_aa: CASSQFQGWETQYF